The T cell receptor (beta chain) under discussion was sequenced for a study of post-analysis software for immune sequencing data. The wider study: Included among the disease courses, which were recorded for the cohort, were relapsing-remitting, secondary progressive and progressive-relapsing multiple sclerosis. Broader study findings: Samples made in the same batch grouped tightly together by F measure. Included in a set of several TRBV segments more frequent in patients than controls were TRBV5-6, TRBV5-1 and TRBV20-1. A significant reduction in normalized Chao1 diversity was observed in multiple sclerosis patients versus controls.

Prepared TCR beta cDNA libraries contained unique molecular identifiers. Input populations of roughly 0.9 to 10 million T cells gave rise to roughly 0.5 million cDNA molecules. TCRdb used MiXCR to reprocess the PCR reads, holding one entry per CDR3 protein. The sample has more than 500,000 distinct CDR3 sequences; approximately 34% are singletons. V shed 0 bases and J 7 bases; nucleotides not matched to a gene: 11. Germline V lookup: CDR1 LGHNA, CDR2 YNFKEQ. CDR3 length equals 16 residues. This clonotype was detected a few times. Its antigen is not known. The specimen sequenced was blood. This clonotype was sampled from a girl aged 2-17 years with multiple sclerosis. The chain uses TRBV4-2 and TRBJ1-2, with TRBD1 matching over 7 bases. The CDR3 loop is CASSQDGVWQGGGYTF. The CDR3 DNA is TGTGCCAGCAGCCAAGATGGCGTGTGGCAGGGGGGTGGCTACACCTTC.